What follows are 32 T cell receptor beta chains derived from one specimen sequenced in a study of T cell changes during pregnancy in multiple sclerosis. Using immunoSEQ multiplex PCR, the repertoire was profiled, and TCRdb retains in-frame clones only, with some absent. The data contain 25,000 to 30,000 clones, 85% to 95% of them singletons. Material: CD8+ T cells from peripheral blood mononuclear cells, obtained before pregnancy. The source of these receptors is a female donor with multiple sclerosis, enrolled in a pregnancy study.

The genes are TRBV7-2 and TRBJ2-7; 13 bases match TRBD2. V shed 3 bases and J 4 bases; nucleotides not matched to a gene: 9. In germline, CDR1 is SGHTA, CDR2 FQGNSA. The CDR3 runs to 17 residues. In nucleotides, the CDR3 is TGTGCCAGCAGCTTTTATACCCGACTAGCGGGAGGTTACGAGCAGTACTTC. It encodes CASSFYTRLAGGYEQYF.

The J gene is TRBJ2-2, the V gene TRBV4-2, with 9 bases fitting TRBD2. Trimming removed 3 bases from V and 6 bases from J; junction bases left unmatched: 11. Germline V gene data show CDR1 as LGHNA and CDR2 as YNFKEQ. The CDR3 contains 17 residues. The CDR3 spells CASSHYLAGVGAGELFF. CDR3 nucleotide sequence: TGTGCCAGCAGCCATTACTTAGCGGGAGTAGGGGCCGGGGAGCTGTTTTTT.

V usage is TRBV19 and J usage is TRBJ2-7, with TRBD1 as a possible D gene (5 bases). V was cut by 5 bases and J by 2 bases, with 10 bases left in between. Germline CDR1 is LNHDA and CDR2 is SQIVND (reference sequence). The CDR3 covers 13 residues. CDR3 nucleotides: TGTGCCAGTAGTGTAACAGGAGCCTACGAGCAGTACTTC. It encodes CASSVTGAYEQYF.

The chain recombines TRBV19 with TRBJ2-2; unclear D gene. CDR1 LNHDA and CDR2 SQIVND come from the germline V gene (reference sequence). This CDR3 comprises 14 residues. V lost 3 bases and J lost 1, with 6 bases in between. CDR3 bases: TGTGCCAGTAGTATCTACCAGAACACCGGGGAGCTGTTTTTT. Encoded protein: CASSIYQNTGELFF.

The chain has TRBV7-3 and TRBJ2-3, with 11 bases matching TRBD2. Germline lookup yields CDR1 SGHTA and CDR2 FQGTGA. The CDR3 has 15 residues. V trimming: 5 bases; J trimming: 6 bases; junction bases outside the gene matches: 7. As DNA, the CDR3 is TGTGCCAGCAGCGGTAGCGGGAGGGCCGGGGATACGCAGTATTTT. This sequence encodes CASSGSGRAGDTQYF.

This chain joins TRBV9 and TRBJ2-5; D may be TRBD2 (5 bases). The CDR3 covers 14 residues. V gave up 0 bases and J gave up 5 bases, with 11 bases separating them. Germline V gives CDR1 SGDLS, CDR2 YYNGEE. CDR3 DNA sequence: TGTGCCAGCAGCGTAGATGAGGGTGTGGAGACCCAGTACTTC. Translated, it gives CASSVDEGVETQYF.

This clone came up once. The gene calls are TRBV27 and TRBJ2-7, with 11 nucleotides matching TRBD2. Trimming removed 6 bases from V and 3 bases from J; junction bases left unmatched: 4. This CDR3 region has 14 residues. Germline-derived CDR1 and CDR2 are MNHEY and SMNVEV (reference sequence). In DNA, the CDR3 is TGTGCCAGCAGCCCCGGACTAGCGGGCTACGAGCAGTACTTC. Its translation: CASSPGLAGYEQYF.

Note on this clone: An end of the junction does not agree with germline; a read error may underlie this. The V call is TRBV4-3, the J call TRBJ2-5; 10 bases are a match to TRBD2. Germline CDR1 and CDR2: LGHNA and YSLEER. This CDR3 has 14 amino acids. The CDR3 here is CASSQDRTSGTADF. The CDR3 DNA reads as TGCGCCAGCAGCCAAGATCGAACTAGCGGGACCGCGGACTTC.

This CDR3 is CASSQYWDRGYTGELFF. CDR3 in DNA: TGTGCCAGCAGCCAATATTGGGACAGGGGTTATACCGGGGAGCTGTTTTTT. This sequence joins TRBV14 and TRBJ2-2, with 10 bases fitting TRBD1. CDR1 and CDR2 (germline): SGHDN, FVKESK. The CDR3 is made up of 17 amino acids. The ends lost 2 bases at V and 5 bases at J; junction bases unmatched: 8. Drawing the rest from reference TRBV14 and TRBJ2-2, the complete variable domain is EAGVTQFPSHSVIEKGQTVTLRCDPISGHDNLYWYRRVMGKEIKFLLHFVKESKQDESGMPNNRFLAERTGGTYSTLKVQPAELEDSGVYFCASSQYWDRGYTGELFFGEGSRLTVL.

The chain couples TRBV28 to TRBJ2-1; 12 nucleotides match TRBD1. J gave up 8 bases and V 5 bases, and 13 bases lay outside the gene matches. This CDR3 is 17 amino acids long. CDR1 is MDHEN, CDR2 SYDVKM, per germline. The CDR3 sequence is CASSPGGDRGLGYEQFF. Here the CDR3 DNA reads TGTGCCAGCAGTCCCGGGGGGGACAGGGGGCTCGGCTATGAGCAGTTCTTC.

This rearrangement joins TRBV10-3 to TRBJ2-7; 12 bases align to TRBD2. The CDR3 length is 17 residues. The trim removed 4 bases at V and 6 bases at J, leaving 13 bases unmatched. Germline CDR1 and CDR2: ENHRY and SYGVKD. DNA of the CDR3: TGTGCCATCAGTGGGTTAGGGCGGACTAGCGGGACCGGCGAGCAGTACTTC. Protein product: CAISGLGRTSGTGEQYF.

The J gene is TRBJ1-5, the V gene TRBV4-3, with 7 bases lining up with TRBD1. CDR3 length equals 15 residues. Per the germline V gene, CDR1 is LGHNA and CDR2 is YSLEER. Trimming took 0 bases from V and 7 from J; bases not matched to a gene: 6. The DNA for the CDR3 is TGCGCCAGCAGCCAAGAAGGAGGGGGCGGGCAGCCCCAGCATTTT. As protein: CASSQEGGGGQPQHF.

The V gene is TRBV19, the J gene TRBJ2-7, with 7 bases aligning to TRBD2. V was pared by 5 bases and J by 5 bases, with 15 bases of the junction left unmatched. The CDR3 sequence is 16 residues long. CDR1 LNHDA and CDR2 SQIVND come from the germline V gene (reference sequence). CDR3 in DNA: TGTGCCAGTAGTTCGGTTTTTATTGGGGGGGGAAACGAGCAGTACTTC. Translating gives CASSSVFIGGGNEQYF.

The chain has TRBV6-5 and TRBJ2-3; a weak D match, TRBD2 (5 bases). V dropped 6 bases and J dropped 6 bases, with 13 bases sitting between them. Germline CDR1 and CDR2: MNHEY and SVGAGI. CDR3 length: 13 residues. CDR3 protein: CASRTAGVDTQYF. The DNA for the CDR3 is TGTGCCAGCAGGACGGCCGGGGTCGATACGCAGTATTTT.

The V gene is TRBV5-6, the J gene TRBJ2-3; 9 nucleotides match TRBD2. V lost 2 bases and J lost 1; bases outside the gene matches: 11. Looked up from germline, CDR1 is SGHDT and CDR2 is YYEEEE. The CDR3 runs to 18 residues. CDR3 amino acids: CASSFGTSRVGGTDTQYF. The CDR3 coding sequence is TGTGCCAGCAGCTTCGGGACTAGCAGGGTTGGGGGCACAGATACGCAGTATTTT. The full variable domain, with the rest looked up from reference TRBV5-6 and TRBJ2-3, is DAGVTQSPTHLIKTRGQQVTLRCSPKSGHDTVSWYQQALGQGPQFIFQYYEEEERQRGNFPDRFSGHQFPNYSSELNVNALLLGDSALYLCASSFGTSRVGGTDTQYFGPGTRLTVL.

The genes are TRBV19 and TRBJ2-7; possible D gene TRBD1, 6 bases. V was clipped by 3 bases and J by 6 bases, with 15 bases between them. This CDR3 is 14 amino acids long. Germline values: CDR1 LNHDA, CDR2 SQIVND (reference sequence). This CDR3 reads CASSIGGQTAEQYF. The CDR3 DNA reads as TGTGCCAGTAGTATTGGGGGACAAACAGCCGAGCAGTACTTC.

The rearrangement links TRBV14 to TRBJ1-1, with TRBD1 matching over 10 bases. Germline V gene data show CDR1 as SGHDN and CDR2 as FVKESK. The CDR3 consists of 15 residues. Germline trimming cut 4 bases from V and 1 base from J; bases unmatched to any gene: 3. CDR3 in amino acids: CASSLRTGGNTEAFF. DNA of the CDR3: TGTGCCAGCAGCCTCCGGACAGGGGGGAACACTGAAGCTTTCTTT.

V usage is TRBV29-1 and J usage is TRBJ2-1; maybe TRBD2 (6 bases). The CDR3 consists of 13 residues. V was cut by 6 bases and J by 5 bases, with 14 bases left in between. Per the germline V gene, CDR1 is SQVTM and CDR2 is ANQGSEA. CDR3 nucleotides: TGCAGCGTATTAGCGGAAACCGACAATGAGCAGTTCTTC. The encoded protein is CSVLAETDNEQFF.

V and J are TRBV11-2 and TRBJ2-3, with 9 bases fitting TRBD2. Germline-derived CDR1 and CDR2 are SGHAT and FQNNGV. This CDR3 is built from 13 residues. The trim removed 6 bases at V and 5 bases at J, leaving 3 bases unmatched. The CDR3 DNA reads as TGTGCCAGCAGAATAGCGGGAGTAGATACGCAGTATTTT. Its protein is CASRIAGVDTQYF.

The V and J genes are TRBV11-3 and TRBJ2-7; maybe TRBD1 (6 bases). V lost 4 bases, J lost 3 bases, and 13 bases lay in between. Germline CDR1 is SGHNT and CDR2 is YENEEA. This CDR3 has 14 residues. As DNA, the CDR3 is TGTGCCAGCAGCTCAACAGGGAAGGGCTACGAGCAGTACTTC. Translating it yields CASSSTGKGYEQYF.

This clone was seen only once. Other DNA sequences within the sample encode an identical CDR3. The J gene is TRBJ1-1, the V gene TRBV15; D is unresolved. The CDR3 contains 13 residues. The germline V and J ends were trimmed by 2 bases and 1 base, with 5 bases remaining between them. CDR1 is LNHNV and CDR2 is YYDKDF in the germline V gene (reference sequence). The CDR3 reads CATSRTENTEAFF. The CDR3 DNA follows: TGTGCCACCAGCAGAACAGAGAACACTGAAGCTTTCTTT.

The CDR3 bases are TGTGCCAGCAGCTTACAGGACACCTACGAGCAGTACTTC. This sequence encodes CASSLQDTYEQYF. The V and J genes are TRBV7-6 and TRBJ2-7; the D gene is possibly TRBD1 (5 bases). In germline, CDR1 is SGHVS, CDR2 FNYEAQ. Trimming took off 2 bases at V and 2 bases at J, with 7 bases between the two ends. This CDR3 spans 13 amino acids.

The chain employs TRBV5-5 and TRBJ2-1; D might be TRBD1 (6 bases). The germline V and J ends were trimmed by 4 bases and 3 bases, with 14 bases remaining between them. CDR1 is SGHKS, CDR2 YYEKEE, per germline (reference sequence). The length of the CDR3 is 15 residues. CDR3: CASSQGSPNYNEQFF. CDR3 bases: TGTGCCAGCAGCCAGGGGTCTCCTAACTACAATGAGCAGTTCTTC.

This clone qualifies as medium-sized. The rearrangement joins TRBV4-2 to TRBJ2-6; tentative D call: TRBD1 (5 bases). Germline lookup yields CDR1 LGHNA and CDR2 YNFKEQ. The CDR3 covers 18 residues. Trimming removed 1 base from V and 0 bases from J, with 13 bases in between. Written as DNA, the CDR3 is TGTGCCAGCAGCCAAGCGGGTCAGGGATCCTCTGGGGCCAACGTCCTGACTTTC. Translating gives CASSQAGQGSSGANVLTF.

The V call is TRBV29-1, the J call TRBJ2-7; D perhaps matches TRBD2 (5 bases). Germline CDR1 reads SQVTM; CDR2 reads ANQGSEA. V lost 5 bases to trimming and J lost 6 bases, with 20 bases between them. The CDR3 has 14 residues. CDR3 amino acids: CSVRYPGELAEQYF. The CDR3 nucleotides are TGCAGCGTTCGTTACCCCGGGGAGTTGGCCGAGCAGTACTTC.

This chain links TRBV7-6 with TRBJ2-1; D perhaps matches TRBD2 (6 bases). The V gene's germline CDR1 is SGHVS and CDR2 FNYEAQ. Between the trimmed V and J ends, which lost 0 bases and 2 bases, there was a span of 14 bases. CDR3 length equals 17 residues. CDR3 bases: TGTGCCAGCAGCTTAGCGGGAGGCAAAGGACCCTACAATGAGCAGTTCTTC. Protein product: CASSLAGGKGPYNEQFF.

V is TRBV9 and J is TRBJ2-7, with D maybe TRBD2 (6 bases). The CDR3 has 15 amino acids. Trimming removed 0 bases from V and 3 bases from J, with 13 bases in between. Germline CDR1 reads SGDLS; CDR2 reads YYNGEE. The CDR3 reads CASSVVDGSLYEQYF. CDR3 in DNA: TGTGCCAGCAGCGTAGTAGACGGGAGTCTCTACGAGCAGTACTTC.

This CDR3 is CSVLLWGDEKLFF. The DNA of the CDR3 is TGCAGCGTTCTCCTGTGGGGGGATGAAAAACTGTTTTTT. This sequence joins TRBV29-1 and TRBJ1-4; TRBD1 is a possible D gene (5 bases). Trimming took 5 bases from V and 6 from J, leaving 13 bases between them. This CDR3 is 13 amino acids long. The germline gives CDR1 SQVTM, CDR2 ANQGSEA.

The J gene is TRBJ2-1, the V gene TRBV19, with 7 bases aligning to TRBD1. Germline V gives CDR1 LNHDA, CDR2 SQIVND (reference sequence). J gave up 6 bases and V 5 bases, and 10 bases lay outside the gene matches. CDR3 length equals 15 residues. The chain's CDR3 is CASSSLSGQANEQFF. The CDR3 DNA follows: TGTGCCAGTAGTTCCCTATCCGGACAGGCCAATGAGCAGTTCTTC.

The rearrangement links TRBV6-4 to TRBJ2-3; 7 nucleotides align to TRBD2. In germline, CDR1 is MRHNA, CDR2 SNTAGT. The V and J ends lost 0 bases and 3 bases, in that order; junction bases with no gene match: 6. The CDR3 loop spans 16 amino acids. The CDR3 DNA follows: TGTGCCAGCAGTGACTCGGCGGGAGACGGTACAGATACGCAGTATTTT. Protein product: CASSDSAGDGTDTQYF.

The chain combines TRBV4-3 with TRBJ1-2, with TRBD1 as a possible D gene (5 bases). CDR1 is LGHNA, CDR2 YSLEER, per germline. The CDR3 runs to 14 residues. Trimming left V 4 bases short and J 2 bases short, with 11 bases between. The CDR3 here is CASSPVGGNYGYTF. The CDR3 bases are TGCGCCAGCAGCCCCGTTGGGGGGAACTATGGCTACACCTTC.

Notes on this clone: As the CDR3 is not closed by the conserved phenylalanine or tryptophan, this likely results from a read error. The limits of the CDR3 on the DNA are not certain, so only TCRdb's listed CDR3 is given. This rearrangement joins TRBV20-1 to TRBJ2-3; the table assigns TRBD1, which was not confirmed against the DNA. CDR1 and CDR2 (germline): DFQATT, SNEGSKA (reference sequence). The CDR3 totals 11 residues, both ends included. The CDR3 protein is CSAALGQGVQH.